The rows below give T cell receptor beta chains drawn from one sample of a study of blood T cell repertoires in COVID-19. Clones were read by immunoSEQ multiplex PCR, and TCRdb kept only the in-frame ones, dropping some. The table records 85,000 to 110,000 clones, 80% to 90% of them present only once. The sample consisted of peripheral blood. The source is a human donor in a cohort sampled during active COVID-19. Each CDR3 is given without its conserved first and last residue. Fields, in order: CDR3 length, V gene, CDR3 protein.

9	TRBV28	ASSSRQGRT
12	TRBV27	ASSFGVLGSEQY
11	TRBV6-4	ASSEDRGETQY
12	TRBV5-1	ASSVSRDTGGYT
12	TRBV6-5	ATLGTRGFYGYT
11	TRBV7-6	ASSLQETTEAF
13	TRBV7-6	ASSLAGTGLGTIY
15	TRBV7-2	ASSLEGQGAPYLEQY
14	TRBV19	ASSIDRNRDNYGYT
12	TRBV6-2/TRBV6-3	ASSRTGGDQPQH
11	TRBV5-1	ASSHGRNTEAF
12	TRBV29-1	SVAGGGSYNEQF
14	TRBV24-1	ATSPSGTLNTGELF
16	TRBV4-2	ASSLGGGTGGLSGEQF
12	TRBV28	ASSLTARNYEQY
13	TRBV2	ASSEASGRSGELF
13	TRBV7-2	ASSLTSGSPDTQY
11	TRBV5-6	ASSLTGVTPQH
9	TRBV28	ASSLNQPQH
14	TRBV7-9	ASSLVGREVTDTQY
12	TRBV5-1	ASSLAGGMEPQH
12	TRBV6-1	ASSEAFGTDTQY
13	TRBV5-1	ASSLDGTGENIQY
12	TRBV5-6	ASSFGTGYSGYT
13	TRBV27	ASNPGGRGNQPQH
13	TRBV7-7	ASSLARAPRETQY